Following are 24 T cell receptor beta chains from one sample sequenced in a study of shared clonotypes between healthy human individuals. Profiled with immunoSEQ multiplex PCR; TCRdb holds only in-frame clones, not every one. The data hold tens of thousands of clones, with 60% to 65% observed a single time. The specimen sequenced was memory CD8+ T cells sorted from blood. Subset of the sample: CD45RO+ cells pooled with CCR7-negative TemRA cells. The source is a man aged 30 to 45 in good health.

The table lists this clone with a count of one. The DNA of the CDR3 is TGTGCCAGCAACGTGGCAGAAGACAGGGGTCAGCCCCAGCATTTT. As protein: CASNVAEDRGQPQHF. The chain combines TRBV6-6 with TRBJ1-5; 8 bases match TRBD1. Germline trimming cut 7 bases from V and 6 bases from J; bases unmatched to any gene: 11. The length of the CDR3 is 15 residues. Germline loops: CDR1 MNHNY, CDR2 SVGAGI (reference sequence).

The V and J genes are TRBV7-9 and TRBJ2-2, with D uncertain. Germline V gives CDR1 SEHNR, CDR2 FQNEAQ (reference sequence). The CDR3 is 15 residues long. V dropped 3 bases and J dropped 4 bases, with 12 bases sitting between them. The CDR3 sequence: CASSLLTRSTGELFF. The CDR3 nucleotides read TGTGCCAGCAGCTTGCTAACACGGAGCACCGGGGAGCTGTTTTTT.

The genes are TRBV6-1 and TRBJ1-1, with TRBD1 matching over 8 bases. The CDR3 runs to 15 residues. After removal of 2 bases from V and 4 bases from J, the junction contained 6 bases not matched to a gene. Germline V gene sequence: CDR1 MNHNS, CDR2 SASEGT. CDR3 in amino acids: CASSERETGATEAFF. The DNA of the CDR3 is TGTGCCAGCAGTGAAAGGGAGACAGGGGCCACTGAAGCTTTCTTT.

V gene TRBV9 combines with J gene TRBJ1-1; D uncertain. Germline CDR1 and CDR2: SGDLS and YYNGEE. Trimming removed 0 bases at V and 7 bases at J, with 16 bases between. The CDR3 length is 15 residues. CDR3: CASSVVPSRVHEAFF. The CDR3, as DNA: TGTGCCAGCAGCGTAGTTCCCTCCAGAGTTCATGAAGCTTTCTTT.

The chain couples TRBV5-1 to TRBJ2-3; D possibly corresponds to TRBD1 (7 bases). The ends were cut back, 2 bases at V and 1 base at J, with 11 bases in the middle. CDR3 length equals 15 residues. Germline CDR1 and CDR2: SGHRS and YFSETQ. In nucleotides, the CDR3 is TGCGCCAGCAGCTTCCAGGGGGGTGGCACAGATACGCAGTATTTT. Amino acids: CASSFQGGGTDTQYF.

The chain recombines TRBV29-1 with TRBJ2-1; the match to TRBD1 covers 9 bases. V lost 6 bases and J lost 3; bases outside the gene matches: 6. CDR3 length: 14 residues. CDR1 is SQVTM, CDR2 ANQGSEA, per germline. The CDR3 spells CSVLRDRDYNEQFF. For the CDR3, the DNA is TGCAGCGTCCTTCGGGACAGGGACTACAATGAGCAGTTCTTC.

The chain uses TRBV5-6 and TRBJ1-4, with 7 bases identical to TRBD1. CDR1 SGHDT and CDR2 YYEEEE come from the germline V gene. There are 19 residues in the CDR3. After removal of 4 bases from V and 3 bases from J, the junction contained 18 bases not matched to a gene. The CDR3 here is CASSNTIRGRGFPNEKLFF. CDR3 coding DNA: TGTGCCAGCAGCAATACCATCCGCGGCAGGGGGTTTCCTAATGAAAAACTGTTTTTT.

V and J are TRBV7-2 and TRBJ2-1, with D perhaps matching TRBD2 (5 bases). With 5 bases removed from V and 0 bases from J, the gap between germline ends came to 14 bases. From germline, CDR1 is SGHTA and CDR2 FQGNSA. The CDR3 is made up of 16 amino acids. CDR3: CASSRDGSASYNEQFF. In DNA form, the CDR3 reads TGTGCCAGCAGCCGAGATGGGAGTGCCTCCTACAATGAGCAGTTCTTC.

With respect to this clone: An end of the junction does not agree with germline; a read error may underlie this. This CDR3 is CASSSRTSGYDEQFF. CDR3 coding DNA: TGTGCCAGCAGTTCTCGGACTAGCGGCTACGATGAGCAGTTCTTC. This sequence joins TRBV27 and TRBJ2-1; 10 positions agree with TRBD2. The CDR3 covers 15 residues. Germline lookup yields CDR1 MNHEY and CDR2 SMNVEV (reference sequence).

The chain has TRBV2 and TRBJ1-1; D is uncertain. Looked up from germline, CDR1 is SNHLY and CDR2 is FYNNEI. Trimming stripped 7 bases from V and 0 bases from J, with 9 bases between. CDR3 length: 13 amino acids. The CDR3 coding sequence is TGTGCCAGCAAGATAGACATGAACACTGAAGCTTTCTTT. This codes for CASKIDMNTEAFF.

As concerns this clone: The sample contains more than one DNA sequence encoding this CDR3. The chain joins TRBV19 to TRBJ2-7; D call uncertain. This CDR3 is 12 amino acids long. Germline V lookup: CDR1 LNHDA, CDR2 SQIVND (reference sequence). V was pared by 5 bases and J by 0 bases, with 5 bases between. This CDR3 is CASSATSYEQYF. The CDR3 DNA is TGTGCCAGTAGTGCGACCTCCTACGAGCAGTACTTC.

The chain links TRBV4-1 to TRBJ2-3; D unresolved. V lost 0 bases and J lost 4, with 8 bases in between. The CDR3 is 14 residues long. CDR1 is MGHRA, CDR2 YSYEKL, per germline. The CDR3 region is CASSQEEIADTQYF. The CDR3 DNA reads as TGCGCCAGCAGCCAAGAGGAGATTGCAGATACGCAGTATTTT.

This chain joins TRBV6-1 and TRBJ2-7, with TRBD1 matching over 7 bases. There are 15 residues in the CDR3. V lost 2 bases and J lost 1; bases outside the gene matches: 5. Germline CDR1 reads MNHNS; CDR2 reads SASEGT. The CDR3 protein is CASSEKGAGSYEQYF. The CDR3 DNA is TGTGCCAGCAGTGAAAAGGGGGCCGGGTCCTACGAGCAGTACTTC.

The V call is TRBV7-2, the J call TRBJ1-5, with D possibly TRBD1 on 5 matching bases. Trimming left V 2 bases short and J 4 bases short, with 15 bases between. The germline V gene encodes CDR1 SGHTA and CDR2 FQGNSA. This CDR3 contains 16 residues. Here the CDR3 DNA reads TGTGCCAGCAGCTTACTGGGGCTTGGGGTTAATCAGCCCCAGCATTTT. It translates to CASSLLGLGVNQPQHF.

This clone was counted only a few times. The chain couples TRBV27 to TRBJ1-4, with D perhaps matching TRBD1 (5 bases). With 5 bases removed from V and 13 bases from J, the gap between germline ends came to 20 bases. Germline V CDR1 and CDR2: MNHEY, SMNVEV (reference sequence). The CDR3 loop spans 14 amino acids. In nucleotides, the CDR3 is TGTGCCAGCAGTCCGGGACGGAGGGGAGAGGGACTGTTTTTT. The encoded protein is CASSPGRRGEGLFF. Complete variable domain (other parts from reference TRBV27 and TRBJ1-4): EAQVTQNPRYLITVTGKKLTVTCSQNMNHEYMSWYRQDPGLGLRQIYYSMNVEVTDKGDVPEGYKVSRKEKRNFPLILESPSPNQTSLYFCASSPGRRGEGLFFGSGTQLSVL.

The chain employs TRBV25-1 and TRBJ2-1; D not resolved. Trimming took off 6 bases at V and 10 bases at J, with 13 bases between the two ends. The CDR3 consists of 12 residues. Germline loops: CDR1 MGHDK, CDR2 SYGVNS. The CDR3 DNA is TGTGCCAGCAGCCCCTCACGGGCAGAGCAGTTCTTC. This gives the protein CASSPSRAEQFF.

The sample holds many counts of this clone. The chain recombines TRBV11-2 with TRBJ1-1; no clear D. Between the trimmed V and J ends, which lost 2 bases and 4 bases, there was a span of 5 bases. This CDR3 is 12 amino acids long. The germline gives CDR1 SGHAT, CDR2 FQNNGV. The CDR3 region has the DNA TGTGCCAGCAGCTTATTCTCCACTGAAGCTTTCTTT. Amino acid sequence: CASSLFSTEAFF.

This clone occurred a few times. V usage is TRBV9 and J usage is TRBJ2-1; 10 bases are a match to TRBD2. V trimming: 3 bases; J trimming: 4 bases; junction bases outside the gene matches: 10. Germline CDR1 and CDR2: SGDLS and YYNGEE. The CDR3 covers 17 residues. Written as DNA, the CDR3 is TGTGCCAGCAGCGCCAACCGGGGACTAGCGACTTACAATGAGCAGTTCTTC. This translates into CASSANRGLATYNEQFF.

This sequence joins TRBV30 and TRBJ2-5, with no clear D. CDR1 and CDR2 (germline): GTSNPN, SVGIG (reference sequence). Between the trimmed V and J ends, which lost 4 bases and 4 bases, there was a span of 16 bases. The CDR3 runs to 14 residues. The CDR3 sequence: CAWNDHREVETQYF. In DNA form, the CDR3 reads TGTGCCTGGAACGACCACCGCGAGGTAGAGACCCAGTACTTC.

The rearrangement joins TRBV11-2 to TRBJ2-7, with D possibly matching TRBD1 (6 bases). The germline V and J ends were trimmed by 5 bases and 3 bases, with 23 bases remaining between them. The CDR3 is made up of 17 amino acids. Germline assignment: CDR1 SGHAT and CDR2 FQNNGV. CDR3 bases: TGTGCCAGCAGCCCCACAGGGTTAGGGGTGTTGGGCTACGAGCAGTACTTC. The encoded protein is CASSPTGLGVLGYEQYF.

This sequence joins TRBV9 and TRBJ1-3; TRBD1 matches at 8 bases. The CDR3 is 16 amino acids. CDR1 and CDR2 from the germline V gene are SGDLS and YYNGEE. The V segment lost 4 bases and the J segment 2 bases; nucleotides outside the gene matches: 8. CDR3 in DNA: TGTGCCAGCAGCAAACAGGGGGGGCATACTGGAAACACCATATATTTT. It is translated as CASSKQGGHTGNTIYF.

V usage is TRBV9 and J usage is TRBJ2-1; TRBD2 might be the D (6 bases). Looked up from germline, CDR1 is SGDLS and CDR2 is YYNGEE. Between the trimmed V and J ends, which lost 1 base and 5 bases, there was a span of 13 bases. The CDR3 runs to 15 residues. The CDR3 protein is CASSVLSTSDNEQFF. The CDR3 nucleotides read TGTGCCAGCAGCGTACTATCGACTAGTGACAATGAGCAGTTCTTC.

This clone was found once. This chain links TRBV11-2 with TRBJ2-1, with D possibly TRBD2 on 5 matching bases. The V end was cut by 4 bases, the J end by 3 bases, with 19 bases between. Germline lookup yields CDR1 SGHAT and CDR2 FQNNGV. This CDR3 comprises 17 residues. CDR3: CASSYTRGRAYYNEQFF. The CDR3 coding sequence is TGTGCCAGCAGCTATACCAGAGGGAGAGCATACTACAATGAGCAGTTCTTC.

This clone was seen a few times. The chain links TRBV10-3 to TRBJ2-7; 8 nucleotides match TRBD2. CDR1 and CDR2 from the germline V gene are ENHRY and SYGVKD. The CDR3 spans 15 residues. J gave up 7 bases and V 4 bases, and 12 bases lay outside the gene matches. CDR3: CAISGSGLVGREQYF. The CDR3 region has the DNA TGTGCCATCAGTGGGTCGGGACTAGTGGGGCGAGAGCAGTACTTC.